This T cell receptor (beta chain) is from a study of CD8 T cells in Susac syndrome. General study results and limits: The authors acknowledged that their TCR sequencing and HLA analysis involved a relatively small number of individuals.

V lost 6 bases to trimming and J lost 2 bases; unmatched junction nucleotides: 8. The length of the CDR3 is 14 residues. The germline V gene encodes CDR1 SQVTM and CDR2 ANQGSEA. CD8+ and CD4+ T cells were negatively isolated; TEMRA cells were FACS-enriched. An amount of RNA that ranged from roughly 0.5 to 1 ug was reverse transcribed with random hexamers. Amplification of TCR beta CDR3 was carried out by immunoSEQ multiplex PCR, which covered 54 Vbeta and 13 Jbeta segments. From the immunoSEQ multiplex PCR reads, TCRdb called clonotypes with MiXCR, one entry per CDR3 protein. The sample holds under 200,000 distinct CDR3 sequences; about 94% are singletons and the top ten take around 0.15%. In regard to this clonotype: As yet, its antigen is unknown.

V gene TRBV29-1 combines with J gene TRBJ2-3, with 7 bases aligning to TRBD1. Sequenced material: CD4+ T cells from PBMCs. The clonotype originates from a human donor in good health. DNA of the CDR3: TGCAGCGTCCCTGTAGGGGGCCCCACAGATACGCAGTATTTT. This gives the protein CSVPVGGPTDTQYF.